A selection of T cell receptor beta chains follows, all from one sample in a study of early T cells in non-severe SARS-CoV-2 infection. TCRdb re-analysed the 5' RACE reads in MiXCR, keeping a single row per CDR3 protein. This sample has tens of thousands of distinct CDR3 sequences; roughly a tenth occur once, and the top ten carry over 4%. The specimen was whole blood, collected at baseline. These receptor sequences come from an adult who was a healthcare worker with PCR-confirmed SARS-CoV-2 infection or an uninfected control (not recorded which). Each CDR3 is given with its conserved first and last residue. A D gene is named only where the DNA matches it firmly. A row's size may be missing; if present it is once, few, many or a size class.

J gene: TRBJ1-6
V gene: TRBV30
D gene: NA
clone size: once
CDR3 DNA: TGTGCCTGGGAAAGCTCCTATAATACACCCCTCCACTTT
CDR3 protein: CAWESSYNTPLHF

J gene: TRBJ2-5
V gene: TRBV20-1
D gene: NA
clone size: many
CDR3 DNA: TGCAGTGCTAGAGATCCCGGAGTGGGAGAAGAGACCCAGTACTTC
CDR3 protein: CSARDPGVGEETQYF

J gene: TRBJ1-4
V gene: TRBV12-3/TRBV12-4
D gene: TRBD1
clone size: NA
CDR3 DNA: TGTGCCAGCAGTTTGGGCCCTGGACAGGGGAAAGAAAAACTGTTTTTT
CDR3 protein: CASSLGPGQGKEKLFF

J gene: TRBJ2-3
V gene: TRBV2
D gene: TRBD1
clone size: many
CDR3 DNA: TGTGCCAGCAGTGCACGGACAGGGGGATTAGATACGCAGTATTTT
CDR3 protein: CASSARTGGLDTQYF

J gene: TRBJ1-4
V gene: TRBV20-1
D gene: NA
clone size: few
CDR3 DNA: TGCAGTGCTTTACAGGGAGGGTTAGGTGAAAAACTGTTTTTT
CDR3 protein: CSALQGGLGEKLFF

J gene: TRBJ1-5
V gene: TRBV2
D gene: TRBD1
clone size: NA
CDR3 DNA: TGTGCCAGCAGAGACAGGGAATTTGGCAATCAGCCCCAGCATTTT
CDR3 protein: CASRDREFGNQPQHF

J gene: TRBJ1-5
V gene: TRBV7-2
D gene: TRBD1
clone size: few
CDR3 DNA: TGTGCCTCTGGGACAGGGGAGGATCAGCCCCAGCATTTT
CDR3 protein: CASGTGEDQPQHF

J gene: TRBJ2-7
V gene: TRBV28
D gene: NA
clone size: NA
CDR3 DNA: TGTGCCACCTCGGGGGAAGTTCAGTACTTC
CDR3 protein: CATSGEVQYF

J gene: TRBJ2-5
V gene: TRBV20-1
D gene: TRBD2
clone size: many
CDR3 DNA: TGCAGTGCCACCCCGGGACTAGCAGGGGAGACCCAGTACTTC
CDR3 protein: CSATPGLAGETQYF

J gene: TRBJ2-7
V gene: TRBV12-3/TRBV12-4
D gene: NA
clone size: few
CDR3 DNA: TGTGCCAGCAGTTTCCGACAAGGGAACTCCTACGAGCAGTACTTC
CDR3 protein: CASSFRQGNSYEQYF

J gene: TRBJ2-1
V gene: TRBV27
D gene: NA
clone size: many
CDR3 DNA: TGTGCCAGCAGTTGGGGTGGGAATGAGCAGTTCTTC
CDR3 protein: CASSWGGNEQFF

J gene: TRBJ1-2
V gene: TRBV3-1
D gene: TRBD1
clone size: many
CDR3 DNA: TGTGCCAGCAGCCAAGATACAGCACAGGGGGCAAGGGGCTACACCTTC
CDR3 protein: CASSQDTAQGARGYTF

J gene: TRBJ1-2
V gene: TRBV19
D gene: TRBD1
clone size: few
CDR3 DNA: TGTGCCAGTAGTCCAAGGACAGGGGAGTACTATGGCTACACCTTC
CDR3 protein: CASSPRTGEYYGYTF

J gene: TRBJ2-7
V gene: TRBV30
D gene: TRBD1
clone size: NA
CDR3 DNA: TGTGCCTGGACGGACAGGGGCCGTACCTACGAGCAGTACTTC
CDR3 protein: CAWTDRGRTYEQYF

J gene: TRBJ1-1
V gene: TRBV6-2/TRBV6-3
D gene: NA
clone size: few
CDR3 DNA: TGTGCCAGCAGTTACCGAGGGAGGACTGAAGCTTTCTTT
CDR3 protein: CASSYRGRTEAFF

J gene: TRBJ2-2
V gene: TRBV18
D gene: TRBD2
clone size: NA
CDR3 DNA: TGTGCCAGCTCACCACCCGGCGGGGGGATCGCGAACACCGGGGAGCTGTTTTTT
CDR3 protein: CASSPPGGGIANTGELFF

J gene: TRBJ2-5
V gene: TRBV20-1
D gene: NA
clone size: many
CDR3 DNA: TGCAGTGCCACGGCTACTCAGAAAGAGGCCCAGTACTTC
CDR3 protein: CSATATQKEAQYF

J gene: TRBJ1-5
V gene: TRBV2
D gene: NA
clone size: many
CDR3 DNA: TGTGCCAGCAGGTCGGAGGGGTCGCCCCAGCATTTT
CDR3 protein: CASRSEGSPQHF

J gene: TRBJ2-5
V gene: TRBV28
D gene: NA
clone size: NA
CDR3 DNA: TGTGCCAGCATCCGGGACACTATTCAAGAGACCCAGTACTTC
CDR3 protein: CASIRDTIQETQYF

J gene: TRBJ2-2
V gene: TRBV6-1
D gene: TRBD2
clone size: few
CDR3 DNA: TGTGCCAGCAGTGGACTAGCGGGGGGGCCCGGGGAGCTGTTTTTT
CDR3 protein: CASSGLAGGPGELFF

J gene: TRBJ2-7
V gene: TRBV12-3/TRBV12-4
D gene: TRBD1
clone size: NA
CDR3 DNA: TGTGCCAGCGCTGGGACAGGCACTCCCTACGAGCAGTACTTC
CDR3 protein: CASAGTGTPYEQYF

J gene: TRBJ2-5
V gene: TRBV3-1
D gene: NA
clone size: many
CDR3 DNA: TGTGCCAGCAGCCCACTAGTATCCGGCACGGAGACCCAGTACTTC
CDR3 protein: CASSPLVSGTETQYF

J gene: TRBJ2-5
V gene: TRBV7-8
D gene: NA
clone size: NA
CDR3 DNA: TGTGCCAGCAGCTTTAAAGAGACCCAGTACTTC
CDR3 protein: CASSFKETQYF

J gene: TRBJ2-5
V gene: TRBV18
D gene: NA
clone size: once
CDR3 DNA: TGTGCCAGCTCACCACCGGGACCGGGAGTCGGAGAGACCCAGTACTTC
CDR3 protein: CASSPPGPGVGETQYF

J gene: TRBJ1-1
V gene: TRBV7-3
D gene: NA
clone size: few
CDR3 DNA: TGTGCCAGCAGCATCACGCGGAACACTGAAGCTTTCTTT
CDR3 protein: CASSITRNTEAFF

J gene: TRBJ2-1
V gene: TRBV2
D gene: NA
clone size: few
CDR3 DNA: TGTGCCAGCAACAACGGCGGGTATGAGCAGTTCTTC
CDR3 protein: CASNNGGYEQFF

J gene: TRBJ2-7
V gene: TRBV2
D gene: TRBD2
clone size: many
CDR3 DNA: TGTGCCAGCAGGGGATCCCCTAGCGGGACCTACGAGCAGTACTTC
CDR3 protein: CASRGSPSGTYEQYF

J gene: TRBJ2-7
V gene: TRBV12-3/TRBV12-4
D gene: TRBD2
clone size: many
CDR3 DNA: TGTGCCAGCAGTTCCGGCGGGAGCGTAAACTACGAGCAGTACTTC
CDR3 protein: CASSSGGSVNYEQYF

J gene: TRBJ1-5
V gene: TRBV20-1
D gene: NA
clone size: many
CDR3 DNA: TGCAGTGCCCTAGAGCAGGGTAGTTCACAGCATTTT
CDR3 protein: CSALEQGSSQHF

J gene: TRBJ2-1
V gene: TRBV9
D gene: NA
clone size: many
CDR3 DNA: TGTGCCAGCAGCGTCGACGGGGCGGATGAGCAGTTCTTC
CDR3 protein: CASSVDGADEQFF

J gene: TRBJ2-1
V gene: TRBV5-5
D gene: TRBD1
clone size: few
CDR3 DNA: TGTGCCAGCAGCTTGCGTTGGACAGGGAGCTCCTACAATGAGCAGTTCTTC
CDR3 protein: CASSLRWTGSSYNEQFF

J gene: TRBJ2-1
V gene: TRBV29-1
D gene: NA
clone size: NA
CDR3 DNA: TGCAGCGGGGAAAGTAGCGGAGCCTACAATGAGCAGTTCTTC
CDR3 protein: CSGESSGAYNEQFF

J gene: TRBJ1-2
V gene: TRBV10-1
D gene: NA
clone size: NA
CDR3 DNA: TGCGCCAGCAGTGAGAATTTAAGATTTGAAGGCTACACCTTC
CDR3 protein: CASSENLRFEGYTF

J gene: TRBJ2-6
V gene: TRBV19
D gene: NA
clone size: NA
CDR3 DNA: TGTGCCAGTAGTATCTCGGACAACCCCGGGGCCAACGTCCTGACTTTC
CDR3 protein: CASSISDNPGANVLTF

J gene: TRBJ2-1
V gene: TRBV6-4
D gene: TRBD2
clone size: many
CDR3 DNA: TGTGCCAGCAGTCAGATAGCGGGGGCATACTACAATGAGCAGTTCTTC
CDR3 protein: CASSQIAGAYYNEQFF

J gene: TRBJ1-6
V gene: TRBV9
D gene: NA
clone size: few
CDR3 DNA: TGTGCCAGCAGCGTAGGTCCCCCCAGGGGCAATTCACCCCTCCACTTT
CDR3 protein: CASSVGPPRGNSPLHF

J gene: TRBJ2-3
V gene: TRBV3-1
D gene: TRBD2
clone size: many
CDR3 DNA: TGTGCCAGCAGCCAAGTGTTCGCTAGCGGGAGACCAGATACGCAGTATTTT
CDR3 protein: CASSQVFASGRPDTQYF

J gene: TRBJ2-6
V gene: TRBV20-1
D gene: NA
clone size: few
CDR3 DNA: TGCAGTGCTAGTCAGTTCTCTGGGGCCAACGTCCTGACTTTC
CDR3 protein: CSASQFSGANVLTF

J gene: TRBJ2-7
V gene: TRBV10-3
D gene: TRBD1
clone size: many
CDR3 DNA: TGTGCCATCAGCGAGGGACAGGGGGCTTCCTACGAGCAGTACTTC
CDR3 protein: CAISEGQGASYEQYF

J gene: TRBJ2-1
V gene: TRBV28
D gene: NA
clone size: many
CDR3 DNA: TGTGCCAGCAGTTTACTCTCTTCTAACAATGAGCAGTTCTTC
CDR3 protein: CASSLLSSNNEQFF

J gene: TRBJ2-3
V gene: TRBV20-1
D gene: TRBD2
clone size: NA
CDR3 DNA: TGCAGTGCCATAGCGGGTTTCGCAGATACGCAGTATTTT
CDR3 protein: CSAIAGFADTQYF

J gene: TRBJ1-1
V gene: TRBV5-1
D gene: TRBD1
clone size: few
CDR3 DNA: TGCGCCAGCAGCCCCGGGACAGGGGTCTTGAACACTGAAGCTTTCTTT
CDR3 protein: CASSPGTGVLNTEAFF

J gene: TRBJ1-1
V gene: TRBV4-3
D gene: TRBD1
clone size: NA
CDR3 DNA: TGCGCCAGCAGCCAAGATGAGGGGACAGGGAACACTGAAGCTTTCTTT
CDR3 protein: CASSQDEGTGNTEAFF

J gene: TRBJ1-1
V gene: TRBV11-2
D gene: NA
clone size: many
CDR3 DNA: TGTGCCAGCAAAGACGGGAACATGAACACTGAAGCTTTCTTT
CDR3 protein: CASKDGNMNTEAFF

J gene: TRBJ2-5
V gene: TRBV12-3/TRBV12-4
D gene: NA
clone size: NA
CDR3 DNA: TGTGCCAGCAGTTTGTGGCAGGAGGAGACCCAGTACTTC
CDR3 protein: CASSLWQEETQYF

J gene: TRBJ1-1
V gene: TRBV6-5
D gene: NA
clone size: few
CDR3 DNA: TGTGCCAGCAGTAACACCTGGAACACTGAAGCTTTCTTT
CDR3 protein: CASSNTWNTEAFF

J gene: TRBJ1-2
V gene: TRBV28
D gene: NA
clone size: once
CDR3 DNA: TGTGCCGGCAGTGAACAGGGTTATGGCTACACCTTC
CDR3 protein: CAGSEQGYGYTF

J gene: TRBJ2-5
V gene: TRBV20-1
D gene: TRBD2
clone size: NA
CDR3 DNA: TGCAGTGCTGATACCCGGGATAGCGGGATGTACCTGGAGACCCAGTACTTC
CDR3 protein: CSADTRDSGMYLETQYF

J gene: TRBJ1-2
V gene: TRBV6-5
D gene: NA
clone size: NA
CDR3 DNA: TGTGCCAGCAGCCCGCCATGGGGGGGGACGGGTGGCTACACCTTC
CDR3 protein: CASSPPWGGTGGYTF